The 6 T cell receptor beta chains below all came from one sample that was sequenced in a study of blood T cell repertoires in COVID-19. The method was immunoSEQ multiplex PCR; TCRdb's version includes in-frame clones alone and lacks a portion of them. The sample yields about 140,000 clones, around 82% seen once. The sequenced sample consisted of peripheral blood. The receptor set was obtained from a human donor in a cohort sampled during active COVID-19.

The genes are TRBV7-3 and TRBJ2-2, with a weak D call TRBD2 (5 bases). The V end was cut by 5 bases, the J end by 1 base, with 17 bases between. The CDR3 covers 17 residues. Germline CDR1 is SGHTA and CDR2 is FQGTGA. For the CDR3, the DNA is TGTGCCAGCAGCCTCCTGGGCCCTAGCCTGAACACCGGGGAGCTGTTTTTT. Translation gives CASSLLGPSLNTGELFF. Filled out from reference TRBV7-3 and TRBJ2-2, the complete variable domain reads GAGVSQTPSNKVTEKGKYVELRCDPISGHTALYWYRQSLGQGPEFLIYFQGTGAADDSGLPNDRFFAVRPEGSVSTLKIQRTERGDSAVYLCASSLLGPSLNTGELFFGEGSRLTVL.

The chain employs TRBV10-3 and TRBJ1-2, with a possible D match to TRBD1 (5 bases). Germline V gene sequence: CDR1 ENHRY, CDR2 SYGVKD. The V gene lost 7 bases and the J gene lost 0 bases, with 18 bases spanning the gap. The CDR3 loop spans 16 amino acids. The CDR3 region has the DNA TGTGCCATCACCCCTGGACATGGGATTTCTAACTATGGCTACACCTTC. This sequence encodes CAITPGHGISNYGYTF.

The chain links TRBV28 to TRBJ2-6; D not resolved. The CDR3 runs to 15 residues. Trimming took 3 bases from V and 2 from J, leaving 8 bases between them. Germline CDR1 reads MDHEN; CDR2 reads SYDVKM. CDR3 DNA sequence: TGTGCCAGCAGTTTTGTCCGAGCTGGGGCCAACGTCCTGACTTTC. Amino acid sequence: CASSFVRAGANVLTF.

The chain uses TRBV4-1 and TRBJ2-7, with TRBD2 matching 9 bases. V lost 0 bases and J lost 3; bases outside the gene matches: 9. Germline V lookup: CDR1 MGHRA, CDR2 YSYEKL. The CDR3 extends over 17 amino acids. The CDR3 loop is CASSQETRTSENYEQYF. DNA for the CDR3: TGCGCCAGCAGCCAAGAGACGAGGACTAGCGAGAACTACGAGCAGTACTTC.

The gene calls are TRBV7-9 and TRBJ2-3; maybe TRBD2 (5 bases). The CDR3 length is 13 residues. The germline V and J ends were trimmed by 4 bases and 4 bases, with 9 bases remaining between them. Germline CDR1 SEHNR, CDR2 FQNEAQ (reference sequence). The CDR3 nucleotides read TGTGCCAGCAGCTCGAGCGGAGCAGATACGCAGTATTTT. This codes for CASSSSGADTQYF.

The chain recombines TRBV7-2 with TRBJ2-7, with 7 nucleotides matching TRBD2. Germline CDR1 and CDR2: SGHTA and FQGNSA. This CDR3 is 16 amino acids long. V dropped 1 base and J dropped 1; count of bases not matched to a gene: 7. CDR3 sequence: CASSLDPAGSSYEQYF. The CDR3 DNA follows: TGTGCCAGCAGCTTAGATCCAGCGGGGTCGTCCTACGAGCAGTACTTC.